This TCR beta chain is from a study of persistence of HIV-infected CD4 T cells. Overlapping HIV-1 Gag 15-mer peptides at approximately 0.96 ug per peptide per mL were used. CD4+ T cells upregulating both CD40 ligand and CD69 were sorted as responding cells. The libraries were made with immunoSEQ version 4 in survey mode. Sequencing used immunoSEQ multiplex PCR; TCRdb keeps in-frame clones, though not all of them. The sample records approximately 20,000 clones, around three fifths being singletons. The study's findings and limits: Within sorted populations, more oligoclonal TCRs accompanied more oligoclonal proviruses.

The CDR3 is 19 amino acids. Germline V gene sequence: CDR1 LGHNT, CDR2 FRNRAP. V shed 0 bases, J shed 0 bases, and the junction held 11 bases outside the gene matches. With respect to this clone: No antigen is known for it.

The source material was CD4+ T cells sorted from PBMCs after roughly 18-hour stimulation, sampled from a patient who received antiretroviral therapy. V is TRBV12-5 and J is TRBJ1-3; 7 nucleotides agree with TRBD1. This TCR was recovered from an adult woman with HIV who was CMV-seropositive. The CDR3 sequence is CASGLVGGAGLLSGNTIYF. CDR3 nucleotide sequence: TGTGCTAGTGGTTTGGTAGGGGGCGCAGGCCTCCTCTCTGGAAACACCATATATTTT.